This TCR beta chain was sequenced in a study of cytotoxic CD8 clonotypes in ibrutinib-treated CLL (dated by TCRdb to the early 2020s). The study in broad terms: The cohort included roughly 15 treatment-naive and roughly ten relapsed/refractory patients; 17 were IGHV unmutated. Responses were partial in around 25 patients and complete in 2; after median about 70 months follow-up, around 14 stayed in remission and 12 progressed. Response samples were taken after a median of approximately 12 months on treatment, ranging from about 6 to 36 months. On average, each sample had roughly 230,000 productive templates and 96,000 or so productive rearrangements. Of the 70 to 90 people in the trial, about 27 had longitudinal samples available. Cryopreserved peripheral blood mononuclear cells were obtained prior to treatment, at the time of response, and at either disease progression or sustained remission.

On a MiSeq, deep resolution sequencing aimed for a depth between 1 in 1 million and 1 in 200,000 T cells, with each clonotype covered 10x on average. The immunoSEQ hsTCRB Kit was used to generate TCR beta libraries. The study's processing was this. ImmunoSEQ Data Assistant and ImmunoSEQ Analyzer were used for data analysis, and V, D and J genes were assigned according to IMGT definitions. Clonality, which ranges from 0 to 1, was calculated by subtracting the normalized Shannon entropy of productive rearrangement frequencies from one. Only overrepresented clonotypes making up at least 0.05% of the repertoire of each patient were included in the public clonotype analysis. More than ten repertoires from age-matched healthy donors, obtained from immuneACCESS, served as clonality controls. TCRdb holds this immuneACCESS table with in-frame rearrangements only. Some clones are missing; in checked studies, unresolved V genes explain under half, and the rest has no known cause. The V and J calls and clone size are taken from that table; D and trimming were inferred from the DNA. The sample includes 65,000 to 95,000 clones, with 86% observed a single time. More than 5% of the sample is held by the ten biggest clonotypes.

From the cysteine through the phenylalanine, the CDR3 covers 14 amino acids. Only the CDR3 DNA is retained, 42 bases long and in frame from the first base. Trimming removed 1 base from V and 12 bases from J; the gene matches leave 11 bases unexplained. CDR1 and CDR2, looked up from the germline V gene, are KGHSH and LQKENI. For TCR beta library preparation, 1.5 to 2 micrograms of genomic DNA were extracted from the cryopreserved PBMCs. Longitudinal blood samples from CLL patients receiving ibrutinib monotherapy were subjected to high-throughput TCR beta sequencing. The patients took part in an open-label, single-center phase 2 trial of ibrutinib monotherapy. Overall study results and their limits: Public clonotypes were rare and either shrank or stayed stable during treatment, and the rise in clonality at ibrutinib response reflected expansion of private clonotypes. At baseline, clonality was higher than in age-matched healthy donors and showed a strong correlation with circulating CD8+ T-cell counts. Lymph node repertoires were not examined, and the timing of sampling was not matched between patients in sustained remission and those whose disease progressed. Clonality rose at ibrutinib response, remained stable during sustained remission, and dropped back toward baseline at progression.

Of note for this clone: Its antigen specificity is not known. Base-call qualities are not available, and no considerably larger clone is one nucleotide away.

The receptor was derived from a human donor with chronic lymphocytic leukemia. Rearrangement joined TRBV18 to TRBJ2-7; 8 junctional bases match TRBD1. The sample consisted of PBMCs, taken before ibrutinib treatment. The nucleotide sequence is TGTGCCAGCTCACCACTGCCGTCGGACAGGGAAACGTACTTC. Translation gives CASSPLPSDRETYF.